Listed below are T cell receptor beta chains from one sample, sequenced in a study of radiation and T cells in renal cell carcinoma. Produced via immunoSEQ multiplex PCR; TCRdb's table is partial and in-frame only. The sample has around 170,000 clones; 88% are singletons. The sequencing here drew on blood, taken from a patient whose treatment included radiotherapy and nephrectomy. The receptors come from a woman aged 45-60 years with renal cell carcinoma. The CDR3 runs from the conserved cysteine through the conserved F or W. The order of the fields is D gene, J gene, clone size, V gene, CDR3 DNA, CDR3 protein. D genes are given only for firm matches. Rows may omit the clone size; those that give it use once, few, many or a size class.

D: .
J: TRBJ2-3
size: .
V: TRBV6-6
DNA: TGTGCCAGCAGTTACAATCCCGCCCACACAGATACGCAGTATTTT
CDR3: CASSYNPAHTDTQYF

D: .
J: TRBJ1-1
size: .
V: TRBV5-8
DNA: TGTGCCAGCAGCTTGGAGGCAGCCATGAACACTGAAGCTTTCTTT
CDR3: CASSLEAAMNTEAFF

D: .
J: TRBJ1-1
size: .
V: TRBV5-1
DNA: TGCGCCAGCAGCAGAGGGGGCACTGAAGCTTTCTTT
CDR3: CASSRGGTEAFF

D: .
J: TRBJ2-1
size: .
V: TRBV7-3
DNA: TGTGCCAGCAGCTTAGACAAGAATGAGCAGTTCTTC
CDR3: CASSLDKNEQFF

D: .
J: TRBJ2-5
size: .
V: TRBV5-5
DNA: TGTGCCAGCAGCGGTACAGGGGGGGAAGAGACCCAGTACTTC
CDR3: CASSGTGGEETQYF

D: .
J: TRBJ2-5
size: .
V: TRBV4-3
DNA: TGCGCCAGCAGCCAAGGGCGGGTCCAAGAGACCCAGTACTTC
CDR3: CASSQGRVQETQYF

D: TRBD2
J: TRBJ2-2
size: once
V: TRBV11-2
DNA: TGTGCCAGCAGCTTAAGCGGACTAGCGGACGCCGGGGAGCTGTTTTTT
CDR3: CASSLSGLADAGELFF

D: TRBD2
J: TRBJ2-3
size: .
V: TRBV29-1
DNA: TGCAGCGTTGAAGGGAGCGGGGTACCAGATACGCAGTATTTT
CDR3: CSVEGSGVPDTQYF

D: .
J: TRBJ2-1
size: .
V: TRBV6-6
DNA: TGTGCCAGCAGTTATAGTACCCATGAGCAGTTCTTC
CDR3: CASSYSTHEQFF

D: .
J: TRBJ1-2
size: once
V: TRBV9
DNA: TGTGCCAGCAGCGAAACCGGGACAAGCAACTATGGCTACACCTTC
CDR3: CASSETGTSNYGYTF

D: TRBD1
J: TRBJ2-7
size: .
V: TRBV2
DNA: TGTGCCAGCAGTGAAGGGGACAGGGGGCTTTCGGACGAGCAGTACTTC
CDR3: CASSEGDRGLSDEQYF

D: .
J: TRBJ1-5
size: .
V: TRBV6-5
DNA: TGTGCCACCAAGGAGTCAGGGGAGCATCAGCCCCAGCATTTT
CDR3: CATKESGEHQPQHF

D: .
J: TRBJ2-7
size: .
V: TRBV12-2
DNA: TGTGCAAGTCGTCTGGTCCCGGACTACGAGCAGTACTTC
CDR3: CASRLVPDYEQYF

D: TRBD1
J: TRBJ1-3
size: .
V: TRBV6-6
DNA: TGTGCCAGCAGTCGACAGGGCAAATCTGGAAACACCATATATTTT
CDR3: CASSRQGKSGNTIYF

D: .
J: TRBJ1-1
size: .
V: TRBV4-1
DNA: TGCGCCAGCAGCCATCCGGGATTCATGAACACTGAAGCTTTCTTT
CDR3: CASSHPGFMNTEAFF

D: .
J: TRBJ1-6
size: .
V: TRBV2
DNA: TGTGCCAGCAGTCGTGGGGGAAATTCACCCCTCCACTTT
CDR3: CASSRGGNSPLHF

D: .
J: TRBJ2-7
size: once
V: TRBV6-1
DNA: TGTGCCAGCAGTGCCGTGTACGACTCCTACGAGCAGTACTTC
CDR3: CASSAVYDSYEQYF

D: .
J: TRBJ2-4
size: .
V: TRBV5-4
DNA: TGTGCCAGCAGCTTGGTGGGGGCCGATGGTCAGTACTTC
CDR3: CASSLVGADGQYF

D: .
J: TRBJ2-3
size: few
V: TRBV9
DNA: TGTGCCAGCAGCGTAGGGGACACAGATACGCAGTATTTT
CDR3: CASSVGDTDTQYF

D: .
J: TRBJ2-2
size: .
V: TRBV10-1
DNA: TGCGCCAGCAGTGAGAAACGTCATACAGGGAACACCGGGGAGCTGTTTTTT
CDR3: CASSEKRHTGNTGELFF

D: .
J: TRBJ1-6
size: .
V: TRBV19
DNA: TGTGCCAGTAGTATACGACAGGATCTCTCCTATAATTCACCCCTCCACTTT
CDR3: CASSIRQDLSYNSPLHF

D: .
J: TRBJ2-7
size: .
V: TRBV6-1
DNA: TGTGCCAGCTGGAAGGGCACTTCCTACGAGCAGTACTTC
CDR3: CASWKGTSYEQYF

D: .
J: TRBJ2-3
size: .
V: TRBV15
DNA: TGTGCCACCAGCAGGGTACTAGCCCCCACAGATACGCAGTATTTT
CDR3: CATSRVLAPTDTQYF

D: .
J: TRBJ2-3
size: .
V: TRBV9
DNA: TGTGCCAGCCAGGGATTGGCAGATACGCAGTATTTT
CDR3: CASQGLADTQYF

D: .
J: TRBJ2-7
size: .
V: TRBV29-1
DNA: TGCAGCGTTGAAGGCGAGCGGTACGAGCAGTACTTC
CDR3: CSVEGERYEQYF

D: TRBD2
J: TRBJ2-7
size: .
V: TRBV27
DNA: TGTGCCAGCAGTGCTGCTAGCGGGGGGGCGTTTTACGAGCAGTACTTC
CDR3: CASSAASGGAFYEQYF

D: .
J: TRBJ2-1
size: .
V: TRBV5-1
DNA: TGCGCCAGCAGCTTGGACGGGAGCTCCTACAATGAGCAGTTCTTC
CDR3: CASSLDGSSYNEQFF

D: .
J: TRBJ2-5
size: .
V: TRBV9
DNA: TGTGCCAGCAGCCCTACCCAAGAGACCCAGTACTTC
CDR3: CASSPTQETQYF

D: .
J: TRBJ1-5
size: .
V: TRBV28
DNA: TGTGCCAGCACCCGAGCCTCGAATCAGCCCCAGCATTTT
CDR3: CASTRASNQPQHF

D: .
J: TRBJ1-2
size: .
V: TRBV7-2
DNA: TGTGCCAGCAGGCTAGACGGAACCTATGGCTACACCTTC
CDR3: CASRLDGTYGYTF

D: TRBD2
J: TRBJ2-5
size: .
V: TRBV5-5
DNA: TGTGCCAGCAGGCTTCTTCCCGGGGGGTTGATAAGGGAGACCCAGTACTTC
CDR3: CASRLLPGGLIRETQYF

D: .
J: TRBJ1-3
size: .
V: TRBV5-1
DNA: TGCGCCAGCAGCTACATCTCTGGAAACACCATATATTTT
CDR3: CASSYISGNTIYF

D: TRBD1
J: TRBJ1-2
size: .
V: TRBV7-2
DNA: TGTGCCAGCAGCCCCGTGACAGGGGATGGCTACACCTTC
CDR3: CASSPVTGDGYTF

D: TRBD1
J: TRBJ1-2
size: .
V: TRBV6-5
DNA: TGTGCCAGCAGTTACTCTGGAGGGGGCGGCTATGGCTACACCTTC
CDR3: CASSYSGGGGYGYTF

D: .
J: TRBJ1-5
size: .
V: TRBV6-1
DNA: TGTGCCAGCAGTGAATCGGGTATTACTCAGCCCCAGCATTTT
CDR3: CASSESGITQPQHF

D: TRBD2
J: TRBJ2-3
size: .
V: TRBV6-6
DNA: TGTGCCAGCAGAGGCGGGGGGGCCAAAGATACGCAGTATTTT
CDR3: CASRGGGAKDTQYF

D: .
J: TRBJ2-1
size: .
V: TRBV5-4
DNA: TGTGCTCTACATCGGCCGGGGGCTGACAATGAGCAGTTCTTC
CDR3: CALHRPGADNEQFF

D: .
J: TRBJ2-6
size: .
V: TRBV18
DNA: TGTGCCAGCTCACCGAACTCTGGGGCCAACGTCCTGACTTTC
CDR3: CASSPNSGANVLTF

D: .
J: TRBJ2-7
size: .
V: TRBV11-2
DNA: TGTGCCAGCAGTTATACTTACGAGCAGTACTTC
CDR3: CASSYTYEQYF

D: TRBD2
J: TRBJ2-1
size: once
V: TRBV7-8
DNA: TGTGCCAGCAGCTTTTCACCGGGACTACCCGGCGGTGAGCAGTTCTTC
CDR3: CASSFSPGLPGGEQFF

D: TRBD1
J: TRBJ1-1
size: .
V: TRBV7-2
DNA: TGTGCCAGCAGCTTATCAGGGGGCACTGAAGCTTTCTTT
CDR3: CASSLSGGTEAFF

D: TRBD1
J: TRBJ2-5
size: .
V: TRBV7-9
DNA: TGTGCCAGCAGCGCCGGACAGGGGATGGAGACCCAGTACTTC
CDR3: CASSAGQGMETQYF

D: TRBD1
J: TRBJ1-5
size: .
V: TRBV6-5
DNA: TGTGCCAGCAGGTCAGGGGGTAGCAATCAGCCCCAGCATTTT
CDR3: CASRSGGSNQPQHF

D: .
J: TRBJ2-5
size: .
V: TRBV7-2
DNA: TGTGCCAGCAGCTTAGGTTACCTTCAAGAGACCCAGTACTTC
CDR3: CASSLGYLQETQYF

D: .
J: TRBJ1-1
size: .
V: TRBV15
DNA: TGTGCCACCAGCAGAGTCGGAGGGGGTAACACTGAAGCTTTCTTT
CDR3: CATSRVGGGNTEAFF

D: TRBD1
J: TRBJ1-4
size: .
V: TRBV19
DNA: TGTGCCAGTAGTATCACAGGGGGCATAAATGAAAAACTGTTTTTT
CDR3: CASSITGGINEKLFF

D: TRBD2
J: TRBJ2-1
size: once
V: TRBV4-2
DNA: TGTGCCAGCAGCCAAGAGCGGGCTAGCGGGGGGATCGATGAGCAGTTCTTC
CDR3: CASSQERASGGIDEQFF

D: .
J: TRBJ1-3
size: .
V: TRBV7-9
DNA: TGTGCCAGCAGCTTGGAGGGCCCTGGAAACACCATATATTTT
CDR3: CASSLEGPGNTIYF

D: .
J: TRBJ1-1
size: .
V: TRBV5-5
DNA: TGTGCCAGCAGCCAACGGGACCGCCTCTCCATGGTGGCTTTCTTT
CDR3: CASSQRDRLSMVAFF

D: .
J: TRBJ2-6
size: .
V: TRBV21-1
DNA: TGTGCCAGCAACCCCCCCCCGCGGGGGACGGTCCTGACTTTC
CDR3: CASNPPPRGTVLTF